Below, 8 T cell receptor beta chains from the same sample are listed, as sequenced in a study of breast tumors, draining lymph nodes, adjacent tissues. TCRdb analysed the multiplex PCR reads with MiXCR anew, one entry per CDR3 protein. The data hold approximately 200,000 distinct CDR3 sequences, with approximately 33% observed a single time. Axillary draining lymph nodes of breast cancer patients supplied the node samples. Input material: axillary lymph node tissue. The origin of the receptors is a female donor with breast cancer. Some clones in this sample may be carry-over from other donors' samples.

Comments on this clonotype: A read error is possible here, since a much larger clone lies one base away. The rearrangement links TRBV5-4 to TRBJ2-1; D possibly uses TRBD1 or TRBD2 (6 bases each). This CDR3 is built from 16 residues. CDR1 and CDR2 from the germline V gene are SGHNT and YYREEE (reference sequence). The CDR3 nucleotides are TGTGCCAACAGCCCTAGGAGGGGGAGCTCCTACAATGAGCAGTTCTTC. Translating it yields CANSPRRGSSYNEQFF.

This clonotype was detected many times. This chain joins TRBV12-3 or TRBV12-4 and TRBJ2-5; possibly TRBD1 or TRBD2 for D (5 bases each). The CDR3 covers 16 residues. V was pared by 1 base and J by 0 bases, with 12 bases between. The DNA for the CDR3 is TGTGCCAGCAGTTTAGGGGGAGCAGGGCACCAAGAGACCCAGTACTTC. The encoded protein is CASSLGGAGHQETQYF.

In this sample, this clonotype turned up many times. The gene calls are TRBV24-1 and TRBJ2-7; no firm D call. The CDR3 sequence is 15 residues long. Germline V CDR1 and CDR2: KGHDR, SFDVKD. Trimming stripped 2 bases from V and 2 bases from J, with 12 bases between. The CDR3 here is CATSDSRVGTYEQYF. The CDR3 nucleotides are TGTGCCACCAGTGATTCAAGGGTCGGAACCTACGAGCAGTACTTC.

This clonotype was recorded at least ten times. The chain is built from TRBV12-3 or TRBV12-4 and TRBJ1-4; D uncertain. This CDR3 region has 14 residues. Trimming pared 7 bases from V and 6 bases from J, leaving 15 bases between. The CDR3 is CASKEKPTDEKLFF. The CDR3 coding sequence is TGTGCCAGCAAAGAGAAGCCTACCGATGAAAAACTGTTTTTT.

Only one count was recorded for this clonotype. This chain uses TRBV28 with TRBJ1-1; no clear D. The V end was cut by 7 bases, the J end by 5 bases, with 14 bases between. Germline V gene lookup returns CDR1 MDHEN and CDR2 SYDVKM. CDR3 length: 13 amino acids. Written as DNA, the CDR3 is TGTGCCAGCACCATGGTAACAGTAACTGAAGCTTTCTTT. Residues: CASTMVTVTEAFF.

There are a few counts of this clonotype. Being one base from a much bigger clone, this may be a read error. For the CDR3, the DNA is TGTGCCAGCAGCTTCCTTAACACCGCGGAGCTGTTTTTT. Residues: CASSFLNTAELFF. The chain carries TRBV11-2 and TRBJ2-2; no clear D. This CDR3 comprises 13 residues. Germline V gene sequence: CDR1 SGHAT, CDR2 FQNNGV.

V gene TRBV7-9 combines with J gene TRBJ2-1, with D unclear. CDR1 and CDR2 from the germline V gene are SEHNR and FQNEAQ (reference sequence). V was shortened by 1 base and J by 6 bases, with 7 bases between the two germline ends. The CDR3 length is 13 residues. The chain's CDR3 is CASSLVVTNEQFF. CDR3 in DNA: TGTGCCAGCAGCTTAGTGGTTACCAATGAGCAGTTCTTC.

In this sample, this clonotype turned up a few times. This sequence joins TRBV3-1 and TRBJ2-4; D ambiguous. Germline CDR1 is LGHDT and CDR2 is YNNKEL (reference sequence). V lost 0 bases to trimming and J lost 6 bases, with 9 bases between them. The CDR3 loop spans 14 amino acids. CDR3 sequence (DNA): TGTGCCAGCAGCCAAGAAGATCCTCCAAACATTCAGTACTTC. Translating gives CASSQEDPPNIQYF.